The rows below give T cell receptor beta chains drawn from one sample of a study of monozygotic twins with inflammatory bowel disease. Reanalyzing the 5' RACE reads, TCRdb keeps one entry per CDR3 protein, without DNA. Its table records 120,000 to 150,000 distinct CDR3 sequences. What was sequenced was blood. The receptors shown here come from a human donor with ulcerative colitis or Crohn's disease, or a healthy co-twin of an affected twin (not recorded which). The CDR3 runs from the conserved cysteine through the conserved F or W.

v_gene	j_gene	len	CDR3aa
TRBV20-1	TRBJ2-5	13	CSAAGRFKETQYF
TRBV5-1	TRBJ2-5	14	CASIETIGVGTQYF
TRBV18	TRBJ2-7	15	CASSPPLGATYEQYF
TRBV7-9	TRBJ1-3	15	CASSRTGTPGNTIYF
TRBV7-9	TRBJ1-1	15	CASSLVNGWDTEAFF
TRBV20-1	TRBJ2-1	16	CSASEASGSSYNEQFF
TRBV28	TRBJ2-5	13	CASGVGVPETQYF
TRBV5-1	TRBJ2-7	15	CASSLGSGSSYEQYF
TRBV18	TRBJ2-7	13	CASSPPGTYEQYF
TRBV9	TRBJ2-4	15	CASSTGGGAKNIQYF
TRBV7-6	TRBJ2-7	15	CASSSTASSQNEQYF
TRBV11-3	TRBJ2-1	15	CASSLEYSSYNEQFF
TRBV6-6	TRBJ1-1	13	CASSYGWDTEAFF
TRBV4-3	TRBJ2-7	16	CASSHRAGTVPYEQYF
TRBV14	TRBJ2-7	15	CASSPGQTIEYEQYF
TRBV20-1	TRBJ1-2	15	CSAPGQGGGGYGYTF
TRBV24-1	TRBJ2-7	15	CATSDTGTGGYEQYF
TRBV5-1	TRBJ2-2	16	CASSLGLGTYTGELFF
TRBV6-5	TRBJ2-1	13	CASTAALADEQFF
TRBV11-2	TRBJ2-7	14	CASSLASFLYEQYF
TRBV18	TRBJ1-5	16	CASSVRQVRSNQPQHF
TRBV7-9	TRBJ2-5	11	CASSFSETQYF
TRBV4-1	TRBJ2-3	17	CASSQDGGGAGTDTQYF
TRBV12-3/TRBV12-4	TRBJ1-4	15	CASSLGGQGKEKLFF
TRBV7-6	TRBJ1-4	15	CASSSTGLVNEKLFF
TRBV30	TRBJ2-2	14	CAWSKGSGTGELFF
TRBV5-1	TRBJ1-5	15	CASSLGTGGTQPQHF
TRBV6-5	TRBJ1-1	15	CASSYSFVPNTEAFF
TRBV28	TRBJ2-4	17	CASSFSYGVPTKNIQYF
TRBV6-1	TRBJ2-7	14	CASSDGQGAYEQYF
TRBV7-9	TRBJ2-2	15	CASSYETGFTGELFF
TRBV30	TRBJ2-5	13	CAWSLQGGETQYF
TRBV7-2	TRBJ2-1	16	CASGGIRGGRYNEQFF
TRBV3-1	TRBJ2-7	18	CASSRELAQGSKNYEQYF
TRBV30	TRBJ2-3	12	CAWSVGTGTQYF
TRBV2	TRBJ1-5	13	CASNKGAQQPQHF
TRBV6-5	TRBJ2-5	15	CASSYSFVGAETQYF
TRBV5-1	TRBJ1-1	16	CASSSTGGAGNTEAFF
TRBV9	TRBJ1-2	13	CASSAGTGLGYTF
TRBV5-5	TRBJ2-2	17	CASSPGGTGHYTGELFF
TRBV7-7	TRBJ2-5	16	CASSLEFGGVPETQYF